Below, 29 T cell receptor beta chains from the same sample are listed, as sequenced in a study of early T cells in non-severe SARS-CoV-2 infection. In TCRdb, the 5' RACE reads were re-called with MiXCR into one record per CDR3 protein. The sample has just over 25,000 distinct CDR3 sequences, about 4% seen once. The sample comprised whole blood. The receptors here all came from an adult who was a healthcare worker with PCR-confirmed SARS-CoV-2 infection or an uninfected control (not recorded which).

This clonotype has ten or more counts. The V gene is TRBV20-1, the J gene TRBJ1-2; the D is unclear. Germline CDR1 DFQATT, CDR2 SNEGSKA (reference sequence). Trimming removed 0 bases from V and 6 bases from J, with 8 bases in between. This CDR3 is 12 amino acids long. As DNA, the CDR3 is TGCAGTGCTAGAGATCAGAGTGATGGCTACACCTTC. This sequence encodes CSARDQSDGYTF.

The table lists this clonotype with many counts. The chain recombines TRBV7-8 with TRBJ1-6, with D unresolved. Germline V lookup: CDR1 SGHVS, CDR2 FQNEAQ. CDR3 length: 15 residues. V dropped 4 bases and J dropped 7 bases, with 14 bases sitting between them. The CDR3 DNA is TGTGCCAGCAGCTACGACCATACGGGGAATTCACCCCTCCACTTT. It encodes CASSYDHTGNSPLHF.

This clonotype appeared many times. The chain recombines TRBV7-2 with TRBJ2-7; no definite D call. This CDR3 spans 13 amino acids. Trimming left V 5 bases short and J 6 bases short, with 14 bases between. The germline V gene encodes CDR1 SGHTA and CDR2 FQGNSA. The CDR3 DNA reads as TGTGCCAGCAGCCCCATTTGGTCCACCGAGCAGTACTTC. This gives the protein CASSPIWSTEQYF.

This clonotype has ten or more counts. The chain recombines TRBV20-1 with TRBJ1-2, with 7 nucleotides matching TRBD1. CDR3 size: 14 residues. Looked up from germline, CDR1 is DFQATT and CDR2 is SNEGSKA (reference sequence). V shed 6 bases, J shed 3 bases, and the junction held 10 bases outside the gene matches. CDR3 sequence reads: CSALPIGQDYGYTF. As DNA, the CDR3 is TGCAGTGCCCTCCCGATCGGACAGGACTATGGCTACACCTTC.

This clonotype was counted many times. The J gene is TRBJ1-2, the V gene TRBV24-1, with 7 bases that match TRBD1. J lost 2 bases, V lost 5 bases, and 10 bases had no gene match. Germline V CDR1 and CDR2: KGHDR, SFDVKD. The CDR3 is 16 residues long. The CDR3 region has the DNA TGTGCCACCAGTGCAAGTACAGGGGACGAAAACTATGGCTACACCTTC. Translated: CATSASTGDENYGYTF.

In this sample, this clonotype turned up many times. The chain carries TRBV7-2 and TRBJ1-1; D possibly corresponds to TRBD1 (6 bases). Trimming took 5 bases from V and 4 from J, leaving 11 bases between them. The germline V gene has CDR1 SGHTA and CDR2 FQGNSA. This CDR3 is built from 13 residues. The CDR3: CASSQGKGTEAFF. The CDR3 region has the DNA TGTGCCAGCAGCCAGGGGAAGGGCACTGAAGCTTTCTTT.

This clonotype was recorded many times. The rearrangement links TRBV7-3 to TRBJ2-1, with D possibly being TRBD1 (6 bases). Germline CDR1 and CDR2: SGHTA and FQGTGA. V lost 5 bases to trimming and J lost 8 bases, with 16 bases between them. This CDR3 spans 14 amino acids. This chain's CDR3 is CASSPQDRSDEQFF. Written as DNA, the CDR3 is TGTGCCAGCAGCCCGCAGGACAGAAGTGATGAGCAGTTCTTC.

This clonotype was counted at least ten times. The chain uses TRBV15 and TRBJ1-1; D call uncertain. The germline V gene encodes CDR1 LNHNV and CDR2 YYDKDF (reference sequence). V lost 3 bases to trimming and J lost 4 bases, with 9 bases between them. This CDR3 has 13 residues. The CDR3 region has the DNA TGTGCCACCAGCAGTTTGGGGAGCACTGAAGCTTTCTTT. This encodes CATSSLGSTEAFF.

This clonotype was seen repeatedly, ten times or more. The chain links TRBV5-1 to TRBJ1-4; TRBD1 agrees at 11 bases. Germline trimming cut 4 bases from V and 10 bases from J; bases unmatched to any gene: 9. The CDR3 sequence is 15 residues long. CDR1 and CDR2 (germline): SGHRS, YFSETQ. CDR3 sequence (DNA): TGCGCCAGCAGCGTACCGGGACAGGGGGATGGAAAACTGTTTTTT. It translates to CASSVPGQGDGKLFF. Looking up the rest from reference TRBV5-1 and TRBJ1-4 gives the full variable domain: KAGVTQTPRYLIKTRGQQVTLSCSPISGHRSVSWYQQTPGQGLQFLFEYFSETQRNKGNFPGRFSGRQFSNSRSEMNVSTLELGDSALYLCASSVPGQGDGKLFFGSGTQLSVL.

The V gene is TRBV4-2, the J gene TRBJ2-7; either TRBD1 or TRBD2 may fit D (6 bases each). This CDR3 comprises 16 residues. Germline V gene sequence: CDR1 LGHNA, CDR2 YNFKEQ. The V end was cut by 0 bases, the J end by 5 bases, with 17 bases between. The CDR3 sequence: CASSQDPGAGWDEQYF. CDR3 DNA: TGTGCCAGCAGCCAAGATCCGGGGGCGGGATGGGACGAGCAGTACTTC.

This clonotype was recorded many times. The chain joins TRBV7-6 to TRBJ1-1, with D perhaps TRBD1 (5 bases). Trimming stripped 7 bases from V and 4 bases from J, with 13 bases between. CDR1 is SGHVS and CDR2 is FNYEAQ in the germline V gene. This CDR3 has 13 amino acids. The DNA for the CDR3 is TGTGCCAGCATCAGGGAGGGAGGCACTGAAGCTTTCTTT. As protein: CASIREGGTEAFF.

In its sample, this clonotype was seen many times. The rearrangement links TRBV28 to TRBJ1-2; 7 bases align to TRBD1. The germline CDR1 and CDR2 sequences are MDHEN and SYDVKM. The CDR3 is 16 residues long. With V trimmed by 7 bases and J by 4 bases, 15 bases remained unmatched. CDR3 protein: CASTSTSTGYIYGYTF. The CDR3 coding sequence is TGTGCCAGCACCTCAACTTCGACAGGGTACATCTATGGCTACACCTTC.

This clonotype was found many times. CDR3 in amino acids: CASSWTNTGELFF. The CDR3 DNA sequence: TGTGCCAGCAGTTGGACCAACACCGGGGAGCTGTTTTTT. The chain joins TRBV2 to TRBJ2-2; no definite D call. V shed 5 bases and J shed 2 bases, with 6 bases lying between them. Germline V lookup: CDR1 SNHLY, CDR2 FYNNEI. This CDR3 has 13 amino acids.

Many counts were recorded for this clonotype. The V gene is TRBV5-1, the J gene TRBJ1-1; D is perhaps TRBD1 (5 bases). CDR1 is SGHRS, CDR2 YFSETQ, per germline. V was cut by 0 bases and J by 4 bases, with 13 bases left in between. The CDR3 is made up of 15 amino acids. CDR3 nucleotide sequence: TGCGCCAGCAGCTTGGCTTTGGGGCTAACCACTGAAGCTTTCTTT. Its translation: CASSLALGLTTEAFF.

This clonotype was seen at least ten times. The V gene is TRBV5-1, the J gene TRBJ2-7; TRBD2 matches at 12 bases. Unmatched junction bases numbered 3, after V lost 3 bases and J lost 2 bases. Germline V gene data show CDR1 as SGHRS and CDR2 as YFSETQ. This CDR3 is built from 15 residues. CDR3 in amino acids: CASSSRTSGTYEQYF. CDR3 DNA sequence: TGCGCCAGCAGCTCCCGGACTAGCGGGACCTACGAGCAGTACTTC.

This clonotype has at least ten counts. The chain is built from TRBV10-3 and TRBJ2-1; weak D call: TRBD2 (6 bases). CDR1 is ENHRY, CDR2 SYGVKD, per germline. V shed 6 bases and J shed 6 bases, with 12 bases lying between them. The CDR3 runs 13 residues. The CDR3: CAISYTSINEQFF. The CDR3 DNA is TGTGCCATCAGCTACACTAGCATCAATGAGCAGTTCTTC.

This clonotype appeared many times. V usage is TRBV20-1 and J usage is TRBJ2-5; 7 bases are shared with TRBD2. J was trimmed by 4 bases and V by 5 bases; bases with no gene match: 7. The CDR3 length is 13 residues. CDR1 is DFQATT and CDR2 is SNEGSKA in the germline V gene (reference sequence). The CDR3 region has the DNA TGCAGTGCTCGTGGCGGGAGTCTAGAGACCCAGTACTTC. Its translation is CSARGGSLETQYF.

This clonotype was observed at least ten times. The chain recombines TRBV18 with TRBJ2-5; 12 bases agree with TRBD1. This CDR3 spans 21 amino acids. V shed 3 bases, J shed 1 base, and the junction held 18 bases outside the gene matches. Germline lookup yields CDR1 KGHSH and CDR2 LQKENI. CDR3 coding DNA: TGTGCCAGCTCACCGAAGTCCCGGGACAGGGGGCAAGCTATAATCCAAGAGACCCAGTACTTC. This sequence encodes CASSPKSRDRGQAIIQETQYF.

The sample holds many counts of this clonotype. This sequence joins TRBV19 and TRBJ2-5; D might be TRBD2 (5 bases). Germline-derived CDR1 and CDR2 are LNHDA and SQIVND (reference sequence). V lost 1 base, J lost 0 bases, and 12 bases lay in between. The CDR3 runs 16 residues. DNA for the CDR3: TGTGCCAGTAGTATAGCCGCGGGTGCCTACCAAGAGACCCAGTACTTC. Its translation: CASSIAAGAYQETQYF.

This clonotype has only a few counts. The chain carries TRBV19 and TRBJ2-1; no clear D. The CDR3 consists of 16 residues. The V end lost 4 bases, the J end lost 9 bases, and 22 bases lay between the germline ends. The germline gives CDR1 LNHDA, CDR2 SQIVND (reference sequence). As DNA, the CDR3 is TGTGCCAGTAGTAGACGAAACGGACCGCAAAGAGGTGAGCAGTTCTTC. Residues: CASSRRNGPQRGEQFF.

Many counts were recorded for this clonotype. This chain joins TRBV29-1 and TRBJ2-5; perhaps TRBD2 as D (7 bases). Germline-derived CDR1 and CDR2 are SQVTM and ANQGSEA. V lost 4 bases, J lost 0 bases, and 15 bases lay in between. This CDR3 region has 15 residues. The CDR3 DNA is TGCAGCGTTGTAGGGGGACTATCGTACCAAGAGACCCAGTACTTC. Amino acids: CSVVGGLSYQETQYF.

This clonotype was counted a few times. The chain links TRBV2 to TRBJ2-6; D possibly corresponds to TRBD1 (5 bases). V gave up 4 bases and J gave up 9 bases, with 16 bases separating them. Per the germline V gene, CDR1 is SNHLY and CDR2 is FYNNEI. This CDR3 is 15 amino acids long. CDR3 coding DNA: TGTGCCAGCAGTGCTGGGGCTGGTAGGAGCAACGTCCTGACTTTC. This codes for CASSAGAGRSNVLTF.

The sample holds one count of this clonotype. This may be a read error, as it is one base from a much larger clone. The chain couples TRBV3-1 to TRBJ2-7; TRBD2 is a possible D gene (5 bases). V dropped 2 bases and J dropped 6 bases, with 14 bases sitting between them. The CDR3 is 14 amino acids. Germline lookup yields CDR1 LGHDT and CDR2 YNNKEL (reference sequence). The CDR3 loop reads CASSQNGGRAEQYF. The CDR3 coding sequence is TGTGCCAGCAGCCAAAATGGAGGAAGAGCCGAGCAGTACTTC.

This clonotype was recorded many times. The chain recombines TRBV15 with TRBJ2-7; TRBD1 matches at 11 bases. V was pared by 6 bases and J by 6 bases, with 13 bases of the junction left unmatched. CDR3 length: 16 amino acids. CDR1 and CDR2 from the germline V gene are LNHNV and YYDKDF (reference sequence). Here the CDR3 DNA reads TGTGCCACCAGTGAGGAAACTGGGACAGGGGGTTTCGAGCAGTACTTC. Translating it yields CATSEETGTGGFEQYF.

This clonotype was seen repeatedly, ten times or more. The rearrangement links TRBV29-1 to TRBJ1-5, with no clear D. Per germline, CDR1 SQVTM and CDR2 ANQGSEA. V was cut by 7 bases and J by 7 bases, with 17 bases left in between. This CDR3 is 13 amino acids long. This CDR3 is CSAVEGTRQPQHF. DNA for the CDR3: TGCAGCGCTGTAGAGGGTACCCGGCAGCCCCAGCATTTT.

This clonotype came up many times. The gene calls are TRBV6-2 or TRBV6-3 and TRBJ1-2; TRBD1 matches at 10 bases. Unmatched junction bases numbered 4, after V lost 6 bases and J lost 6 bases. Germline V gene sequence: CDR1 MNHEY, CDR2 SVGEGT. CDR3 size: 13 residues. The CDR3: CASRAGTGDGYTF. DNA of the CDR3: TGTGCCAGCAGAGCCGGGACAGGGGATGGCTACACCTTC.

This clonotype has ten or more counts. The chain combines TRBV3-1 with TRBJ2-5; possibly TRBD1 for D (5 bases). Germline-derived CDR1 and CDR2 are LGHDT and YNNKEL (reference sequence). This CDR3 contains 15 residues. Trimming removed 0 bases at V and 7 bases at J, with 15 bases between. CDR3 nucleotides: TGTGCCAGCAGCCAAGATATGGCGACAGCAAGGACCCAGTACTTC. Residues: CASSQDMATARTQYF.

This clonotype has at least ten counts. V is TRBV29-1 and J is TRBJ1-5, with TRBD1 as a possible D gene (5 bases). The ends were cut back, 6 bases at V and 5 bases at J, with 11 bases in the middle. Germline V gene lookup returns CDR1 SQVTM and CDR2 ANQGSEA. This CDR3 contains 12 residues. The CDR3: CSVGTEYQPQHF. In DNA form, the CDR3 reads TGCAGCGTCGGGACGGAATATCAGCCCCAGCATTTT.

Only a few counts were recorded for this clonotype. J is TRBJ2-7 and V is TRBV29-1; 7 positions match TRBD2. The J segment lost 2 bases and the V segment lost 5 bases, leaving 6 bases of the junction unmatched. CDR3 size: 13 residues. Looked up from germline, CDR1 is SQVTM and CDR2 is ANQGSEA. This CDR3 reads CSVRASGAYEQYF. CDR3 DNA: TGCAGCGTTAGGGCTAGCGGTGCCTACGAGCAGTACTTC.